Presented here are 10 T cell receptor beta chains from one specimen sequenced in a study of OX40 agonist ivuxolimab in advanced cancers. Libraries were prepared by immunoSEQ multiplex PCR; TCRdb keeps only in-frame clonotypes and omits some of them. This sample has 9,500 to 13,000 clones, with roughly 82% found just once. This material consisted of CD4+ or CD8+ T cells sorted from blood, taken in a trial of the OX40 agonist ivuxolimab. The receptors were gathered from an adult with an advanced solid tumor such as melanoma, head and neck, liver or kidney cancer.

The rearrangement uses TRBV7-9 and TRBJ1-3; D might be TRBD1 (5 bases). In germline, CDR1 is SEHNR, CDR2 FQNEAQ (reference sequence). V was trimmed by 5 bases and J by 1 base, leaving 18 bases between them. The CDR3 is 17 amino acids. The CDR3 nucleotides read TGTGCCAGCAGCCCCGCCCATGGGGGGTTATCTGGAAACACCATATATTTT. Residues: CASSPAHGGLSGNTIYF.

V and J are TRBV13 and TRBJ2-7; D gene unclear. Trimming took off 5 bases at V and 0 bases at J, with 11 bases between the two ends. The CDR3 has 14 residues. Looked up from germline, CDR1 is PRHDT and CDR2 is FYEKMQ (reference sequence). Here the CDR3 reads CASSTGPSSYEQYF. Here the CDR3 DNA reads TGTGCCAGCAGCACGGGTCCAAGCTCCTACGAGCAGTACTTC. The full variable domain, completed using reference TRBV13 and TRBJ2-7, is AAGVIQSPRHLIKEKRETATLKCYPIPRHDTVYWYQQGPGQDPQFLISFYEKMQSDKGSIPDRFSAQQFSDYHSELNMSSLELGDSALYFCASSTGPSSYEQYFGPGTRLTVT.

The rearrangement links TRBV28 to TRBJ2-1; D ambiguous. Germline values: CDR1 MDHEN, CDR2 SYDVKM. The CDR3 is 14 amino acids. Trimming left V 3 bases short and J 3 bases short, with 9 bases between. CDR3 region: CASSFFRYYNEQFF. DNA of the CDR3: TGTGCCAGCAGTTTCTTCCGCTACTACAATGAGCAGTTCTTC.

The chain links TRBV9 to TRBJ2-3, with D perhaps given as TRBD1 or TRBD2 (6 bases each). V was pared by 3 bases and J by 4 bases, with 21 bases between. Germline lookup yields CDR1 SGDLS and CDR2 YYNGEE. This CDR3 is built from 17 residues. CDR3 loop: CASSAWRGEEVADTQYF. CDR3 DNA sequence: TGTGCCAGCAGCGCTTGGAGGGGGGAGGAGGTTGCAGATACGCAGTATTTT.

The table lists this clone with a count of one. The chain joins TRBV4-3 to TRBJ2-5; D not certain. There are 14 residues in the CDR3. V lost 1 base and J lost 2, with 8 bases in between. CDR1 is LGHNA, CDR2 YSLEER, per germline. Here the CDR3 DNA reads TGCGCCAGCAGCCAAGGCTCCATACAAGAGACCCAGTACTTC. It specifies CASSQGSIQETQYF.

The genes are TRBV19 and TRBJ2-1, with 9 positions matching TRBD2. Trimming took 4 bases from V and 2 from J; bases not matched to a gene: 6. Germline CDR1 reads LNHDA; CDR2 reads SQIVND (reference sequence). The CDR3 is 16 amino acids. The CDR3 region is CASSSILAGAYNEQFF. CDR3 DNA: TGTGCCAGTAGTAGCATTTTAGCGGGAGCCTACAATGAGCAGTTCTTC.

The rearrangement uses TRBV11-2 and TRBJ2-5; 9 bases match TRBD2. Germline CDR1 SGHAT, CDR2 FQNNGV. J was trimmed by 9 bases and V by 1 base; bases with no gene match: 12. The CDR3 is 16 residues long. The CDR3 DNA sequence: TGTGCCAGCAGCTTAGTTCCGGGTGCCGAGCGGGGGGCCCAGTACTTC. Its protein is CASSLVPGAERGAQYF.

Here the CDR3 DNA reads TGTGCCAGCAGCCAGGTCCGGGGGCTCAATGAGCAGTTCTTC. Residues: CASSQVRGLNEQFF. The rearrangement links TRBV14 to TRBJ2-1; D possibly uses TRBD1 or TRBD2 (6 bases each). From germline, CDR1 is SGHDN and CDR2 FVKESK. The CDR3 contains 14 residues. The ends were cut back, 3 bases at V and 6 bases at J, with 12 bases in the middle.

This clone appeared a few times. V gene TRBV19 combines with J gene TRBJ1-1; perhaps TRBD1 as D (5 bases). The CDR3 runs to 14 residues. Germline CDR1 and CDR2: LNHDA and SQIVND (reference sequence). Deletions cut 5 bases from V and 0 bases from J, with 10 bases between. The CDR3 loop reads CASSWGYLNTEAFF. CDR3 bases: TGTGCCAGTAGTTGGGGGTACCTGAACACTGAAGCTTTCTTT.

The V gene is TRBV27, the J gene TRBJ2-1, with 7 positions matching TRBD1. V lost 3 bases and J lost 3; bases outside the gene matches: 5. From germline, CDR1 is MNHEY and CDR2 SMNVEV (reference sequence). The CDR3 totals 15 residues. CDR3 amino acids: CASSLSGGVYNEQFF. The CDR3 DNA follows: TGTGCCAGCAGTTTGTCAGGGGGTGTCTACAATGAGCAGTTCTTC.